This T cell receptor (beta chain) was found in a study of naive CD8 T cells in extremely preterm neonates. Libraries were prepared by immunoSEQ multiplex PCR; TCRdb keeps only in-frame clonotypes and omits some of them. The sample comprises 7,000 to 9,500 clones, about 97% of which are singletons, and around 0.36% rests with the top ten. Cord blood came from elective full-term cesareans at about 37-42 weeks without labor or membrane rupture. Excluded: fetal demise, active maternal HSV, known maternal HIV. CDR3 length: 15 amino acids. Per germline, CDR1 SGHRS and CDR2 YFSETQ. J lost 8 bases, V lost 6 bases, and 13 bases had no gene match.

The chain links TRBV5-1 to TRBJ2-1; 8 bases fit TRBD2. Sequencing was carried out using naive CD8+ T cells from cord blood. This receptor was obtained from a newborn in good health. CDR3 in amino acids: CASNSGTREVHEQFF. CDR3 coding DNA: TGCGCCAGCAATTCCGGGACTAGGGAGGTCCATGAGCAGTTCTTC. The variable domain in full, completed from reference TRBV5-1 and TRBJ2-1, reads KAGVTQTPRYLIKTRGQQVTLSCSPISGHRSVSWYQQTPGQGLQFLFEYFSETQRNKGNFPGRFSGRQFSNSRSEMNVSTLELGDSALYLCASNSGTREVHEQFFGPGTRLTVL.